This T cell receptor (beta chain) was recorded in a study of cytomegalovirus exposure and HLA in healthy donors. Germline-derived CDR1 and CDR2 are LNHDA and SQIVND (reference sequence). The length of the CDR3 is 14 residues. V lost 5 bases, J lost 9 bases, and 8 bases stayed unmatched. Primers included in the PCR were 60 Vbeta and 13 Jbeta primers. Sequencing used immunoSEQ multiplex PCR; TCRdb keeps in-frame clones, though not all of them. The sample includes some 120,000 clones, around 75% of them seen just once. Sequenced: PBMCs. This clonotype was sampled from a man aged 30 to 39 in good health and CMV-seronegative. The genes are TRBV19 and TRBJ2-1; 9 bases fit TRBD2. The CDR3 loop is CASSLAGGLGEQFF. CDR3 bases: TGTGCCAGTAGTTTGGCGGGAGGGCTGGGTGAGCAGTTCTTC.